Below, 32 T cell receptor beta chains from the same sample are listed, as sequenced in a study of CD8 T cells in Susac syndrome. RNA, at 0.5 to 1 ug, was reverse transcribed with random hexamers. TCRdb reanalysed the immunoSEQ multiplex PCR reads using MiXCR and keeps one entry per CDR3 protein. Of more than 100,000 distinct CDR3 sequences listed, over 95% are singletons. Specimen: CD4+ T cells from PBMCs. The origin of the receptors is a human donor with Susac syndrome.

The chain recombines TRBV2 with TRBJ2-7, with a possible D match to TRBD2 (6 bases). CDR1 and CDR2 from the germline V gene are SNHLY and FYNNEI. Trimming left V 7 bases short and J 4 bases short, with 14 bases between. The CDR3 loop spans 13 amino acids. The CDR3 region has the DNA TGTGCCAGCATTGGTGGCGGGGTTTACGAGCAGTACTTC. Residues: CASIGGGVYEQYF.

This chain connects TRBV30 to TRBJ2-7; D might be TRBD2 (6 bases). Germline V gene lookup returns CDR1 GTSNPN and CDR2 SVGIG (reference sequence). Trimming took off 5 bases at V and 0 bases at J, with 14 bases between the two ends. The CDR3 length is 14 residues. The chain's CDR3 is CAWGGGASSYEQYF. The CDR3 coding sequence is TGTGCCTGGGGAGGAGGGGCGAGCTCCTACGAGCAGTACTTC.

This rearrangement joins TRBV5-1 to TRBJ2-5, with 9 bases fitting TRBD1. The V gene end was trimmed by 4 bases and the J gene end by 5 bases; junction bases not matched to a gene: 6. The CDR3 totals 14 residues. Germline V lookup: CDR1 SGHRS, CDR2 YFSETQ. The CDR3 protein is CASSINGQGETQYF. The CDR3 DNA is TGCGCCAGCAGCATCAACGGACAGGGGGAGACCCAGTACTTC.

The chain employs TRBV7-3 and TRBJ1-5; 8 nucleotides line up with TRBD1. The CDR3 consists of 15 residues. CDR1 and CDR2 (germline): SGHTA, FQGTGA. Trimming removed 2 bases from V and 7 bases from J; junction bases left unmatched: 7. In nucleotides, the CDR3 is TGTGCCAGCAGCTTATCAGGGGGCGCGGGCCAGCCCCAGCATTTT. Its protein is CASSLSGGAGQPQHF.

This chain links TRBV28 with TRBJ2-7; 10 nucleotides match TRBD2. The length of the CDR3 is 15 residues. Germline CDR1 and CDR2: MDHEN and SYDVKM. The J segment lost 7 bases and the V segment lost 3 bases, leaving 9 bases of the junction unmatched. The CDR3 DNA reads as TGTGCCAGCAGTTTCGGAGGACTAGCGGTCTTTGAGCAGTACTTC. Its protein product is CASSFGGLAVFEQYF. Full variable domain (outside the CDR3, taken from reference TRBV28 and TRBJ2-7): DVKVTQSSRYLVKRTGEKVFLECVQDMDHENMFWYRQDPGLGLRLIYFSYDVKMKEKGDIPEGYSVSREKKERFSLILESASTNQTSMYLCASSFGGLAVFEQYFGPGTRLTVT.

This clonotype appeared once. V and J are TRBV27 and TRBJ2-3, with 9 bases that match TRBD1. Germline V CDR1 and CDR2: MNHEY, SMNVEV (reference sequence). The CDR3 totals 17 residues. V dropped 2 bases and J dropped 2; count of bases not matched to a gene: 8. The CDR3: CASSLLTGGRYTDTQYF. The CDR3 DNA follows: TGTGCCAGCAGTTTACTGACAGGGGGTCGTTACACAGATACGCAGTATTTT.

The gene calls are TRBV29-1 and TRBJ2-7; TRBD1 aligns across 8 bases. The germline V gene encodes CDR1 SQVTM and CDR2 ANQGSEA. This CDR3 is 13 amino acids long. The ends lost 5 bases at V and 3 bases at J; junction bases unmatched: 6. The CDR3 spells CSVYRGNNYEQYF. The CDR3 bases are TGCAGCGTTTACAGGGGGAACAACTACGAGCAGTACTTC.

This rearrangement joins TRBV20-1 to TRBJ1-1; D unclear. Germline V gene lookup returns CDR1 DFQATT and CDR2 SNEGSKA (reference sequence). Trimming stripped 6 bases from V and 0 bases from J, with 11 bases between. This CDR3 is 13 amino acids long. DNA for the CDR3: TGCAGTGCGCCGACAAACATGAACACTGAAGCTTTCTTT. Translating it yields CSAPTNMNTEAFF.

V gene TRBV6-2 or TRBV6-3 combines with J gene TRBJ2-7, with TRBD1 identical over 8 bases. J lost 2 bases, V lost 6 bases, and 6 bases had no gene match. This CDR3 has 14 residues. In germline, CDR1 is MNHEY, CDR2 SVGEGT. Here the CDR3 DNA reads TGTGCCAGCAGACGGACAGGGTCGACCTACGAGCAGTACTTC. Translating gives CASRRTGSTYEQYF.

In DNA, the CDR3 is TGTGCCAGCAGCAAGGGGCATAGGGGTACCTACGAGCAGTACTTC. It specifies CASSKGHRGTYEQYF. V is TRBV21-1 and J is TRBJ2-7; TRBD1, the table's D call, lacks a check against the DNA. TRBV21-1 is a listed pseudogene. This CDR3 has 15 residues.

In this sample, this clonotype turned up a few times. The V call is TRBV5-1, the J call TRBJ2-3; D unresolved. The CDR3 covers 16 residues. Germline CDR1 SGHRS, CDR2 YFSETQ. The V and J ends lost 0 bases and 0 bases respectively, with 11 bases between them. CDR3 DNA: TGCGCCAGCAGCTTGGCCGCGAGCACTAGCACAGATACGCAGTATTTT. Amino acid sequence: CASSLAASTSTDTQYF.

The chain recombines TRBV7-2 with TRBJ1-2; TRBD1 is a possible D gene (6 bases). The CDR3 totals 12 residues. The V and J ends lost 5 bases and 5 bases respectively, with 9 bases between them. CDR1 and CDR2 from the germline V gene are SGHTA and FQGNSA. The CDR3 bases are TGTGCCAGCAGCATACAGGGTTATGGCTACACCTTC. As protein: CASSIQGYGYTF.

The table lists this clonotype with a count of one. The V gene is TRBV7-3, the J gene TRBJ2-3; 7 nucleotides line up with TRBD1. Germline V gives CDR1 SGHTA, CDR2 FQGTGA. The CDR3 totals 17 residues. The V gene end was trimmed by 2 bases and the J gene end by 2 bases; junction bases not matched to a gene: 10. The DNA of the CDR3 is TGTGCCAGCAGCTTATTTGCCAGAGGGGGCTCCACAGATACGCAGTATTTT. It yields the protein CASSLFARGGSTDTQYF.

V and J are TRBV6-6 and TRBJ1-5, with 7 bases lining up with TRBD1. The CDR3 extends over 16 amino acids. The germline CDR1 and CDR2 sequences are MNHNY and SVGAGI (reference sequence). V lost 8 bases, J lost 5 bases, and 15 bases stayed unmatched. The DNA for the CDR3 is TGTGCCAGCCACAAGGGAGGGGGCGTTAAGCATCAGCCCCAGCATTTT. It is translated as CASHKGGGVKHQPQHF.

This chain connects TRBV30 to TRBJ2-1, with D possibly matching TRBD1 (6 bases). Trimming left V 8 bases short and J 9 bases short, with 14 bases between. The CDR3 is 11 residues long. Per germline, CDR1 GTSNPN and CDR2 SVGIG (reference sequence). CDR3 protein: CARGSGAEQFF. The CDR3 DNA sequence: TGTGCCCGAGGGTCAGGGGCTGAGCAGTTCTTC.

The chain uses TRBV28 and TRBJ2-3; possibly TRBD1 for D (6 bases). CDR1 and CDR2 (germline): MDHEN, SYDVKM. Trimming pared 6 bases from V and 6 bases from J, leaving 13 bases between. The CDR3 contains 13 residues. Here the CDR3 reads CASRPSGADTQYF. In DNA, the CDR3 is TGTGCCAGCAGACCCTCAGGGGCCGATACGCAGTATTTT.

This chain uses TRBV7-2 with TRBJ1-2; D might be TRBD1 (5 bases). This CDR3 comprises 14 residues. Germline CDR1 is SGHTA and CDR2 is FQGNSA. V lost 3 bases to trimming and J lost 0 bases, with 8 bases between them. CDR3 coding DNA: TGTGCCAGCAGCTTCCAACAGGCTAACTATGGCTACACCTTC. It codes for CASSFQQANYGYTF.

In its sample, this clonotype was seen once. V and J are TRBV7-9 and TRBJ2-5; 16 positions agree with TRBD2. Germline V lookup: CDR1 SEHNR, CDR2 FQNEAQ (reference sequence). This CDR3 is built from 16 residues. Trimming cost V 4 bases and J 4 bases; bases outside gene matches: 3. CDR3: CASSSGLAGGPETQYF. The CDR3 DNA reads TGTGCCAGCAGCTCGGGACTAGCGGGAGGGCCAGAGACCCAGTACTTC. The full variable domain, its missing parts supplied by reference TRBV7-9 and TRBJ2-5, is DTGVSQNPRHKITKRGQNVTFRCDPISEHNRLYWYRQTLGQGPEFLTYFQNEAQLEKSRLLSDRFSAERPKGSFSTLEIQRTEQGDSAMYLCASSSGLAGGPETQYFGPGTRLLVL.

This clonotype was recorded once. V usage is TRBV30 and J usage is TRBJ1-3, with no clear D. V shed 0 bases and J shed 2 bases, with 8 bases lying between them. CDR3 length: 14 residues. Germline CDR1 GTSNPN, CDR2 SVGIG (reference sequence). The CDR3 DNA reads as TGTGCCTGGAGTGTTGACTCGCCTGGAAACACCATATATTTT. Translation: CAWSVDSPGNTIYF.

This clonotype was seen once. The chain has TRBV5-4 and TRBJ2-5; 9 nucleotides align to TRBD1. The CDR3 length is 17 residues. Trimming took 7 bases from V and 2 from J; bases not matched to a gene: 15. CDR1 SGHNT and CDR2 YYREEE come from the germline V gene (reference sequence). CDR3: CASAPPTGGSTQETQYF. CDR3 nucleotide sequence: TGTGCCAGCGCTCCTCCGACAGGGGGATCAACACAAGAGACCCAGTACTTC.

The chain has TRBV2 and TRBJ2-3; 7 nucleotides line up with TRBD1. The ends lost 8 bases at V and 1 base at J; junction bases unmatched: 6. The CDR3 covers 14 residues. CDR1 is SNHLY and CDR2 is FYNNEI in the germline V gene. CDR3 region: CASSRGGGTDTQYF. The CDR3 bases are TGTGCCAGCTCCCGAGGGGGCGGCACAGATACGCAGTATTTT.

V is TRBV9 and J is TRBJ2-1; D not resolved. Germline assignment: CDR1 SGDLS and CDR2 YYNGEE. The germline V and J ends were trimmed by 0 bases and 7 bases, with 5 bases remaining between them. The CDR3 is made up of 12 amino acids. CDR3 DNA sequence: TGTGCCAGCAGCGTAGAGGAGAATGAGCAGTTCTTC. It is translated as CASSVEENEQFF.

J is TRBJ2-5 and V is TRBV24-1; 7 bases map to TRBD1. This CDR3 region has 14 residues. Trimming cost V 3 bases and J 5 bases; bases outside gene matches: 5. CDR1 and CDR2 (germline): KGHDR, SFDVKD. The chain's CDR3 is CATSDPGTVETQYF. DNA of the CDR3: TGTGCCACCAGTGATCCCGGGACAGTGGAGACCCAGTACTTC.

In the case of this clonotype: The junction departs from the called germline gene at one end, perhaps through a read error. The chain has TRBV2 and TRBJ2-1, with D tentatively TRBD1 (6 bases). This CDR3 spans 13 amino acids. Germline V gene lookup returns CDR1 SNHLY and CDR2 FYNNEI. CDR3 residues: CASKVGGYTEQFF. In DNA form, the CDR3 reads TGTGCCAGCAAGGTAGGGGGATACACTGAGCAGTTCTTC.

V and J are TRBV20-1 and TRBJ2-7; 11 bases align to TRBD2. Germline-derived CDR1 and CDR2 are DFQATT and SNEGSKA (reference sequence). The CDR3 is made up of 15 amino acids. V trimming: 3 bases; J trimming: 2 bases; junction bases outside the gene matches: 6. The CDR3 DNA is TGCAGTGCTAGTCCTCTAGCGGGAGGACCCTACGAGCAGTACTTC. Amino acids: CSASPLAGGPYEQYF.

This clonotype appeared once. The chain links TRBV16 to TRBJ1-2; no clear D gene. V gave up 4 bases and J gave up 8 bases, with 14 bases separating them. Germline V gene lookup returns CDR1 KGHSY and CDR2 FQNENV. This CDR3 region has 13 residues. CDR3 DNA sequence: TGTGCCAGCAGCCTGGCCCCGGTACGGGGCTACACCTTC. This sequence encodes CASSLAPVRGYTF.

The chain employs TRBV18 and TRBJ1-1; 10 nucleotides match TRBD1. This CDR3 is 15 amino acids long. J lost 3 bases, V lost 3 bases, and 4 bases had no gene match. Per germline, CDR1 KGHSH and CDR2 LQKENI. Here the CDR3 DNA reads TGTGCCAGCTCACCTCGACAGGGGGCGGACACTGAAGCTTTCTTT. It encodes CASSPRQGADTEAFF.

This clonotype has a single count. CDR3 bases: TGCAGTGCTAGTCGGCTAGCGGGAGGAGGAGAGACCCAGTACTTC. Translated, it gives CSASRLAGGGETQYF. The chain uses TRBV20-1 and TRBJ2-5, with 11 bases fitting TRBD2. This CDR3 is 15 amino acids long. V trimming: 3 bases; J trimming: 4 bases; junction bases outside the gene matches: 7. Germline-derived CDR1 and CDR2 are DFQATT and SNEGSKA (reference sequence).

The chain uses TRBV24-1 and TRBJ2-1; D might be TRBD2 (6 bases). Germline V gene sequence: CDR1 KGHDR, CDR2 SFDVKD. The CDR3 consists of 14 residues. The V end was cut by 5 bases, the J end by 5 bases, with 12 bases between. CDR3 protein: CATSGVSGNNEQFF. Here the CDR3 DNA reads TGTGCCACCAGTGGAGTTAGCGGCAACAATGAGCAGTTCTTC.

This clonotype was observed a single time. The CDR3 sequence: CASSSDRLGYEQYF. DNA for the CDR3: TGCGCCAGCAGCTCGGACAGACTGGGGTACGAGCAGTACTTC. This sequence joins TRBV5-1 and TRBJ2-7, with D possibly being TRBD1 (6 bases). Germline assignment: CDR1 SGHRS and CDR2 YFSETQ. Trimming left V 3 bases short and J 4 bases short, with 14 bases between. CDR3 length equals 14 residues.

This chain uses TRBV9 with TRBJ2-1, with 8 positions matching TRBD2. Looked up from germline, CDR1 is SGDLS and CDR2 is YYNGEE. V shed 4 bases, J shed 6 bases, and the junction held 9 bases outside the gene matches. The CDR3 is 15 amino acids. In DNA, the CDR3 is TGTGCCAGCAGCTTAGGACTAGCAGGACGCAATGAGCAGTTCTTC. Translated: CASSLGLAGRNEQFF.

The chain combines TRBV29-1 with TRBJ2-7; D might be TRBD2 (6 bases). Germline V CDR1 and CDR2: SQVTM, ANQGSEA. The V and J ends lost 0 bases and 4 bases respectively, with 10 bases between them. The CDR3 extends over 13 amino acids. The CDR3, as DNA: TGCAGCGTTGAAGATTGGGGGGAATACGAGCAGTACTTC. Amino acid sequence: CSVEDWGEYEQYF.